The sequence of this T cell receptor (beta chain) was determined in a study of glioma-infiltrating T cells. The iRepertoire nested amplicon-rescue multiplex PCR amplified TCR alpha and beta CDR3s from RNA. TCRdb passed the multiplex PCR reads through MiXCR, listing each CDR3 protein once. The sample records about 140,000 distinct CDR3 sequences, roughly two fifths being singletons. The CDR3 is 18 amino acids. Germline assignment: CDR1 MGHRA and CDR2 YSYEKL. Trimming cost V 0 bases and J 6 bases; bases outside gene matches: 9. The clonotype was recovered from a human donor with low-grade glioma or glioblastoma, undergoing nonglioma brain surgery, or in good health (not recorded which). This chain uses TRBV4-1 with TRBJ2-1; 12 nucleotides match TRBD2. Material for sequencing was glioma tissue, nonneoplastic brain tissue, or PBMCs (not recorded which). Written as DNA, the CDR3 is TGCGCCAGCAGCCAAGATACGAGACTAGCGGGAGCGGGCAATGAGCAGTTCTTC. Protein product: CASSQDTRLAGAGNEQFF.